These 7 T cell receptor beta chains were all obtained from the same sample, sequenced in a study of shared clonotypes between healthy human individuals. Produced via immunoSEQ multiplex PCR; TCRdb's table is partial and in-frame only. Here the sample spans around 480,000 clones, about 75% being singletons. The sequenced sample consisted of PBMCs. Receptors were obtained from a middle-aged woman in good health. Some clones in this sample may be carry-over from other donors' samples.

The genes are TRBV5-1 and TRBJ2-3; 7 bases align to TRBD1. The CDR3 extends over 16 amino acids. V was pared by 1 base and J by 0 bases, with 5 bases of the junction left unmatched. Germline CDR1 reads SGHRS; CDR2 reads YFSETQ. CDR3 sequence reads: CASSLTGDPSTDTQYF. The DNA of the CDR3 is TGCGCCAGCAGCTTGACAGGGGACCCTAGCACAGATACGCAGTATTTT.

Worth noting for this clone: One end of the junction does not line up with germline, which may come from a read error. The chain joins TRBV18 to TRBJ2-1; perhaps TRBD2 as D (6 bases). The germline V gene encodes CDR1 KGHSH and CDR2 LQKENI. This CDR3 contains 14 residues. CDR3 in DNA: TGTGCCAGCTCCCCACGGGACTCCCTCAATGAGCAGTTCTTC. This codes for CASSPRDSLNEQFF.

The chain couples TRBV7-2 to TRBJ2-6, with D maybe TRBD1 (6 bases). Germline CDR1 and CDR2: SGHTA and FQGNSA. The V end was cut by 4 bases, the J end by 3 bases, with 7 bases between. CDR3 length equals 14 residues. DNA of the CDR3: TGTGCCAGCAGCTGGACAGTTGGGGCCAACGTCCTGACTTTC. Protein sequence: CASSWTVGANVLTF. The full variable domain, its missing parts supplied by reference TRBV7-2 and TRBJ2-6, is GAGVSQSPSNKVTEKGKDVELRCDPISGHTALYWYRQSLGQGLEFLIYFQGNSAPDKSGLPSDRFSAERTGGSVSTLTIQRTQQEDSAVYLCASSWTVGANVLTFGAGSRLTVL.

This clone was seen only once. This chain joins TRBV28 and TRBJ2-2; 10 nucleotides match TRBD1. V dropped 3 bases and J dropped 7; count of bases not matched to a gene: 2. Germline CDR1 MDHEN, CDR2 SYDVKM. The CDR3 extends over 14 amino acids. The CDR3 spells CASSLGQGIGELFF. In DNA, the CDR3 is TGTGCCAGCAGTTTGGGACAGGGGATCGGGGAGCTGTTTTTT.

In this sample, this clone turned up a few times. V gene TRBV15 combines with J gene TRBJ2-3, with TRBD1 identical over 10 bases. The CDR3 loop spans 16 amino acids. The ends lost 1 base at V and 6 bases at J; junction bases unmatched: 7. Germline lookup yields CDR1 LNHNV and CDR2 YYDKDF (reference sequence). The CDR3 DNA is TGTGCCACCAGCAGAGGCAGGACAGGGGGTTCGGATACGCAGTATTTT. Its protein product is CATSRGRTGGSDTQYF.

This clone was counted a single time. CDR3 protein: CASSQGGQSYEQYF. CDR3 nucleotide sequence: TGTGCCAGCAGCCAGGGGGGACAGTCCTACGAGCAGTACTTC. The J gene is TRBJ2-7, the V gene TRBV4-2; weak D call: TRBD1 (7 bases). Germline V gene data show CDR1 as LGHNA and CDR2 as YNFKEQ. The CDR3 consists of 14 residues. Deletions cut 3 bases from V and 1 base from J, with 10 bases between.

This sequence joins TRBV27 and TRBJ2-7, with 8 bases identical to TRBD2. Losses at the gene ends were 6 bases for V and 3 bases for J; bases not matched to a gene: 7. The CDR3 covers 14 residues. CDR1 and CDR2 from the germline V gene are MNHEY and SMNVEV (reference sequence). CDR3 sequence (DNA): TGTGCCAGCAGCCCGGGACTAGTCGACTACGAGCAGTACTTC. Its translation: CASSPGLVDYEQYF.